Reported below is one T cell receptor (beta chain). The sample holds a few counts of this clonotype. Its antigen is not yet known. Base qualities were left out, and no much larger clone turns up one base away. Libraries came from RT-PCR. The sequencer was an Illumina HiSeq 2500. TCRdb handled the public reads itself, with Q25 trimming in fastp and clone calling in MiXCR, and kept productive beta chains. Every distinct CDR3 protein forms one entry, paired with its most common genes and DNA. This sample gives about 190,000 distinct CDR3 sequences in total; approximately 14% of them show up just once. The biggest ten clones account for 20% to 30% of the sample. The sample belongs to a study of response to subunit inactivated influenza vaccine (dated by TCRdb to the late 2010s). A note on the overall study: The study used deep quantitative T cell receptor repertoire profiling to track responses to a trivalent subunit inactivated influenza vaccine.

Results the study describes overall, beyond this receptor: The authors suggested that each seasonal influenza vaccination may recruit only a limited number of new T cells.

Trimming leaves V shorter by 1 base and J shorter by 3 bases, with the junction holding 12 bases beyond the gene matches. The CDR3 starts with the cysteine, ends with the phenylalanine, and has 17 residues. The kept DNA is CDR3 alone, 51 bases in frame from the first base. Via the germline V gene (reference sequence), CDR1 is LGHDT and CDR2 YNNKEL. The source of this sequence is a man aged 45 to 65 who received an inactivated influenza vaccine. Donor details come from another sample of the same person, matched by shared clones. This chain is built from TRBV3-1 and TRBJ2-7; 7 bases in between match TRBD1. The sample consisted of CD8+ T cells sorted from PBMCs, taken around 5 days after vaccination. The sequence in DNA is TGTGCCAGCAGCCAAGTGGGGACAGAAATTTATGGCTACGAGCAGTACTTC. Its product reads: CASSQVGTEIYGYEQYF.